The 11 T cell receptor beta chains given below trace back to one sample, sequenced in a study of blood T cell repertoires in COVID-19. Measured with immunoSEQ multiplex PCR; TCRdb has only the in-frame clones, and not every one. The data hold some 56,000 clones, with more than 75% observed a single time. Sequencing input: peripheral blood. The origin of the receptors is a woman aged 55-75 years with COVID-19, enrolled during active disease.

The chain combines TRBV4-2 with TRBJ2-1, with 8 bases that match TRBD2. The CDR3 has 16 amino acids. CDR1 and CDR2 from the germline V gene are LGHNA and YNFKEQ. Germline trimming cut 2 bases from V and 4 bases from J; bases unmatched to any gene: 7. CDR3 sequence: CASSQPRGGRYNEQFF. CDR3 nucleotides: TGTGCCAGCAGCCAACCCCGCGGGGGGCGGTACAATGAGCAGTTCTTC.

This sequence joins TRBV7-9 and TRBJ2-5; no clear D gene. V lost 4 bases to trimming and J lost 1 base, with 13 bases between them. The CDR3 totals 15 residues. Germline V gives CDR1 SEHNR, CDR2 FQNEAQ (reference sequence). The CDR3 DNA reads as TGTGCCAGCAGCTCCCTAGGATCGGCCCAAGAGACCCAGTACTTC. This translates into CASSSLGSAQETQYF. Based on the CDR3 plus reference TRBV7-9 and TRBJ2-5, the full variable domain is DTGVSQNPRHKITKRGQNVTFRCDPISEHNRLYWYRQTLGQGPEFLTYFQNEAQLEKSRLLSDRFSAERPKGSFSTLEIQRTEQGDSAMYLCASSSLGSAQETQYFGPGTRLLVL.

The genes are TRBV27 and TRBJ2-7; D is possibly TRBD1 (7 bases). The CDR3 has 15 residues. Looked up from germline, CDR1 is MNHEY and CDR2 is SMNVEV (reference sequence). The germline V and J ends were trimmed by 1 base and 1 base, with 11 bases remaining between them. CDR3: CASSLFSGGSYEQYF. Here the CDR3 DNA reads TGTGCCAGCAGTTTATTTTCAGGGGGGTCCTACGAGCAGTACTTC.

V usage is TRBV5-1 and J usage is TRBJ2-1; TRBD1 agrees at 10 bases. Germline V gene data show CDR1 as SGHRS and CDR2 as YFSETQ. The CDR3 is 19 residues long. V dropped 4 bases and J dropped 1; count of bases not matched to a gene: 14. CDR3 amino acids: CASSPRGTGASRSYNEQFF. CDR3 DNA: TGCGCCAGCAGCCCGAGGGGGACAGGGGCGTCGAGGTCCTACAATGAGCAGTTCTTC.

CDR3 residues: CASSAGDRGVETQYF. In DNA, the CDR3 is TGTGCCAGCAGCGCGGGAGACAGGGGGGTAGAGACCCAGTACTTC. The V and J genes are TRBV9 and TRBJ2-5; 9 bases match TRBD1. The germline gives CDR1 SGDLS, CDR2 YYNGEE. The CDR3 is made up of 15 amino acids. J lost 4 bases, V lost 3 bases, and 7 bases had no gene match.

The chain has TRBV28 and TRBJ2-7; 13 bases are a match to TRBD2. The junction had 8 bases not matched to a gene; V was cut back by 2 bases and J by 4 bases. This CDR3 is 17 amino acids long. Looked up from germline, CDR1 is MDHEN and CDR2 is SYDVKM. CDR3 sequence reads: CASSLPTTTSGRYEQYF. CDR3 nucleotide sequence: TGTGCCAGCAGTTTACCCACTACGACTAGCGGGAGGTACGAGCAGTACTTC.

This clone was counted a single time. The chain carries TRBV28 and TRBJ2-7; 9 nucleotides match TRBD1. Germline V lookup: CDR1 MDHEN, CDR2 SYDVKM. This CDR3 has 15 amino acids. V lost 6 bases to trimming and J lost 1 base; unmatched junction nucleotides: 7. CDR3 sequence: CASSQAGTGSYEQYF. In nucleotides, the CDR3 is TGTGCCAGCAGCCAAGCCGGGACAGGGTCCTACGAGCAGTACTTC.

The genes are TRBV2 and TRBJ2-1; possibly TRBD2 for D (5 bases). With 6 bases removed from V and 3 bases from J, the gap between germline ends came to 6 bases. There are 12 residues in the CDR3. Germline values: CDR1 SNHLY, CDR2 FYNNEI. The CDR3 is CASRGSYNEQFF. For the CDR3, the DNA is TGTGCCAGCAGAGGGAGCTACAATGAGCAGTTCTTC.

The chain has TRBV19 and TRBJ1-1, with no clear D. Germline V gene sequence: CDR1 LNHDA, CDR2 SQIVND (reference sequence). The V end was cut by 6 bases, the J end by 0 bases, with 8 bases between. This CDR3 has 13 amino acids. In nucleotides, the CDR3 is TGTGCCAGTAGCACCACAGTGAACACTGAAGCTTTCTTT. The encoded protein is CASSTTVNTEAFF.

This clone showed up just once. CDR3 loop: CASSPPLGSPLHF. The CDR3, as DNA: TGTGCCAGCAGCCCGCCACTCGGGTCACCCCTCCACTTT. V gene TRBV5-4 combines with J gene TRBJ1-6, with D unclear. The CDR3 runs to 13 residues. Between the trimmed V and J ends, which lost 4 bases and 10 bases, there was a span of 12 bases. Germline V gives CDR1 SGHNT, CDR2 YYREEE (reference sequence).

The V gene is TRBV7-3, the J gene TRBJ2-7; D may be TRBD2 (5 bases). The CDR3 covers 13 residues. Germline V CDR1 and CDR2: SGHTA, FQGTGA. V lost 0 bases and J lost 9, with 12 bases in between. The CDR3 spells CASSLTGDGSQYF. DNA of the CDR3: TGTGCCAGCAGCTTAACGGGAGACGGATCGCAGTACTTC. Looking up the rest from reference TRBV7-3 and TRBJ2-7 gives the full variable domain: GAGVSQTPSNKVTEKGKYVELRCDPISGHTALYWYRQSLGQGPEFLIYFQGTGAADDSGLPNDRFFAVRPEGSVSTLKIQRTERGDSAVYLCASSLTGDGSQYFGPGTRLTVT.